The TCR beta chain under discussion was sequenced for a study of cytomegalovirus exposure and HLA in healthy donors. Study as a whole: The study's early data release held about 80 million unique TCRs from HLA-typed donors.

The length of the CDR3 is 18 residues. CDR1 MGHRA and CDR2 YSYEKL come from the germline V gene. After removal of 0 bases from V and 7 bases from J, the junction contained 12 bases not matched to a gene. Unrecorded immune exposure was likely among donors, who were nominally healthy when sampled. Study-level points and caveats: In a later analysis, CMV-associated beta chains were mostly HLA-associated, it appeared.

This clone was seen a single time. Its antigen is unidentified. PCR employed 60 Vbeta and 13 Jbeta primers. Sequencing was performed with immunoSEQ multiplex PCR; in TCRdb, only in-frame clones are kept and a portion is missing. Among 100,000 or so clones listed, 60% to 80% were seen once. What was sequenced was PBMCs. V is TRBV4-1 and J is TRBJ2-2; 9 bases fit TRBD2. This TCR derives from a woman under 30 in good health and CMV-seropositive. CDR3 protein: CASSQEALAGRLGGELFF. The CDR3 nucleotides are TGCGCCAGCAGCCAAGAAGCTCTAGCGGGAAGGCTGGGCGGGGAGCTGTTTTTT.